One T cell receptor beta chain is described in this entry. The V gene's germline CDR1 is SGHTA and CDR2 FQGNSA. J gave up 0 bases and V 5 bases, and 2 bases lay outside the gene matches. This CDR3 is built from 15 residues. The data were obtained in a study of cytomegalovirus exposure and HLA in healthy donors. In the study overall: Genotyping of some 390 donors showed that roughly 80% belonged to the Caucasian-associated ancestry cluster.

Healthy bone marrow donors formed the donor group. The PCR made use of 60 Vbeta and 13 Jbeta primers. The method was immunoSEQ multiplex PCR; TCRdb's version includes in-frame clones alone and lacks a portion of them. The table for this sample gives 90,000 to 130,000 clones. The chain links TRBV7-2 to TRBJ1-1; 11 bases map to TRBD1. Sample: PBMCs. This TCR derives from a man aged 25 to 45 in good health and CMV-seronegative. This CDR3 is CASSGQGALNTEAFF. The CDR3 DNA reads as TGTGCCAGCAGCGGACAGGGGGCCCTGAACACTGAAGCTTTCTTT.